These 32 T cell receptor beta chains originate from one sample sequenced in a study of cytomegalovirus exposure and HLA in healthy donors. Vbeta (60) and Jbeta (13) primers were used in the PCR. Using immunoSEQ multiplex PCR, the repertoire was profiled, and TCRdb retains in-frame clones only, with some absent. The profile covers fewer than 150,000 clones, with more than 70% appearing a single time and around 2% taken by the ten largest. The sample taken for sequencing was PBMCs. Every receptor here comes from a man younger than 40 in good health and CMV-seronegative.

This clone occurred a few times. The chain links TRBV4-2 to TRBJ2-3; the match to TRBD2 covers 9 bases. CDR3 length: 18 residues. V trimming: 0 bases; J trimming: 4 bases; junction bases outside the gene matches: 11. Germline V lookup: CDR1 LGHNA, CDR2 YNFKEQ. CDR3 residues: CASSQDGLAHSAADTQYF. CDR3 bases: TGTGCCAGCAGCCAAGATGGACTAGCGCACAGCGCAGCAGATACGCAGTATTTT.

V is TRBV30 and J is TRBJ2-7; 10 nucleotides align to TRBD1. This CDR3 is built from 14 residues. Looked up from germline, CDR1 is GTSNPN and CDR2 is SVGIG (reference sequence). J was trimmed by 4 bases and V by 5 bases; bases with no gene match: 8. The CDR3 DNA is TGTGCCTGGGGAGGGACAGGGGAGGGTTACGAGCAGTACTTC. Translation: CAWGGTGEGYEQYF.

The chain is built from TRBV11-2 and TRBJ2-7, with D perhaps matching TRBD2 (5 bases). V lost 0 bases and J 3 bases, leaving 12 bases between the germline ends. The CDR3 runs 15 residues. From germline, CDR1 is SGHAT and CDR2 FQNNGV. As DNA, the CDR3 is TGTGCCAGCAGCTTAGAGTGGGGAGAACACTACGAGCAGTACTTC. Its protein is CASSLEWGEHYEQYF.

This clone was counted between two and nine times. CDR3 in DNA: TGTGCCAGCAGGGACTGGGGGGGCGGTGAGCAGTTCTTC. Amino acids: CASRDWGGGEQFF. This sequence joins TRBV2 and TRBJ2-1; weak D call: TRBD2 (7 bases). V lost 6 bases, J lost 9 bases, and 15 bases lay in between. The CDR3 length is 13 residues. Per germline, CDR1 SNHLY and CDR2 FYNNEI.

The V and J genes are TRBV10-1 and TRBJ1-1; 7 bases align to TRBD1. V shed 4 bases and J 4 bases; nucleotides not matched to a gene: 6. Per the germline V gene, CDR1 is WNHNN and CDR2 is SYGVQD (reference sequence). This CDR3 comprises 14 residues. Here the CDR3 DNA reads TGCGCCAGCAGTGGGAAGGGGGCTGGCACTGAAGCTTTCTTT. It translates to CASSGKGAGTEAFF.

V is TRBV9 and J is TRBJ2-1, with 9 bases identical to TRBD2. The CDR3 length is 15 residues. V lost 0 bases, J lost 9 bases, and 7 bases stayed unmatched. Germline CDR1 is SGDLS and CDR2 is YYNGEE. Here the CDR3 reads CASSVGSSGVSEQFF. The CDR3 coding sequence is TGTGCCAGCAGCGTAGGGTCTAGCGGGGTGTCTGAGCAGTTCTTC.

J is TRBJ1-2 and V is TRBV5-6; D possibly corresponds to TRBD1 (6 bases). From germline, CDR1 is SGHDT and CDR2 YYEEEE. The CDR3 totals 12 residues. The V end lost 5 bases, the J end lost 7 bases, and 12 bases lay between the germline ends. CDR3 sequence reads: CASSRARGGYTF. CDR3 bases: TGTGCCAGCAGTCGGGCCAGGGGTGGCTACACCTTC.

This sequence joins TRBV6-5 and TRBJ1-4, with a possible D match to TRBD1 (5 bases). The CDR3 has 14 amino acids. V was clipped by 5 bases and J by 5 bases, with 12 bases between them. Germline V gene sequence: CDR1 MNHEY, CDR2 SVGAGI. DNA for the CDR3: TGTGCCAGCAGTCCAACGGGGGAGAATGAAAAACTGTTTTTT. Amino acids: CASSPTGENEKLFF.

This chain connects TRBV30 to TRBJ1-1; TRBD1 matches at 10 bases. Trimming removed 2 bases from V and 5 bases from J; junction bases left unmatched: 8. CDR3 length equals 15 residues. Germline V gives CDR1 GTSNPN, CDR2 SVGIG (reference sequence). The CDR3 is CAWSHTGQGKTEAFF. CDR3 DNA: TGTGCCTGGAGTCACACGGGACAGGGGAAGACTGAAGCTTTCTTT.

V is TRBV9 and J is TRBJ2-7; D not resolved. Germline lookup yields CDR1 SGDLS and CDR2 YYNGEE. V shed 1 base and J shed 4 bases, with 12 bases lying between them. The CDR3 is 14 amino acids. The CDR3 region is CASSVNSYGYEQYF. In DNA form, the CDR3 reads TGTGCCAGCAGCGTAAATTCGTACGGGTACGAGCAGTACTTC.

The gene calls are TRBV5-1 and TRBJ2-3, with 8 bases identical to TRBD2. CDR3 size: 15 residues. V trimming: 2 bases; J trimming: 2 bases; junction bases outside the gene matches: 4. Germline V lookup: CDR1 SGHRS, CDR2 YFSETQ. Written as DNA, the CDR3 is TGCGCCAGCAGCTTCGCGGGAGGTTACACAGATACGCAGTATTTT. It codes for CASSFAGGYTDTQYF. Full variable domain (outside the CDR3, taken from reference TRBV5-1 and TRBJ2-3): KAGVTQTPRYLIKTRGQQVTLSCSPISGHRSVSWYQQTPGQGLQFLFEYFSETQRNKGNFPGRFSGRQFSNSRSEMNVSTLELGDSALYLCASSFAGGYTDTQYFGPGTRLTVL.

This clone was observed once. The V gene is TRBV4-2, the J gene TRBJ2-7, with D possibly being TRBD2 (6 bases). The CDR3 extends over 18 amino acids. The germline V and J ends were trimmed by 0 bases and 0 bases, with 18 bases remaining between them. Germline CDR1 reads LGHNA; CDR2 reads YNFKEQ. The CDR3 reads CASSQDTSRRWGSYEQYF. CDR3 coding DNA: TGTGCCAGCAGCCAAGATACTAGCAGGCGATGGGGCTCCTACGAGCAGTACTTC.

CDR3 DNA sequence: TGCGCCAGCAGCCCGGGACAGGGGAAAGAGACCCAGTACTTC. Amino acid sequence: CASSPGQGKETQYF. The genes are TRBV5-1 and TRBJ2-5, with 10 bases fitting TRBD1. The germline V gene encodes CDR1 SGHRS and CDR2 YFSETQ. J gave up 3 bases and V 4 bases, and 3 bases lay outside the gene matches. The CDR3 runs to 14 residues.

The CDR3 coding sequence is TGTGCCAGCAGCTTGGGGAGGGGACAGGGTCGAGAGACCCAGTACTTC. Its translation is CASSLGRGQGRETQYF. This sequence joins TRBV7-9 and TRBJ2-5; the match to TRBD1 covers 9 bases. V shed 3 bases, J shed 4 bases, and the junction held 9 bases outside the gene matches. There are 16 residues in the CDR3. Germline CDR1 reads SEHNR; CDR2 reads FQNEAQ (reference sequence).

The chain joins TRBV4-1 to TRBJ2-5; no reliable D call. Germline CDR1 and CDR2: MGHRA and YSYEKL. This CDR3 is 13 amino acids long. V was clipped by 3 bases and J by 2 bases, with 7 bases between them. The chain's CDR3 is CASSQFQQETQYF. CDR3 nucleotide sequence: TGCGCCAGCAGCCAGTTCCAACAAGAGACCCAGTACTTC.

The chain employs TRBV5-4 and TRBJ2-5; 12 nucleotides align to TRBD1. Germline loops: CDR1 SGHNT, CDR2 YYREEE (reference sequence). V dropped 4 bases and J dropped 4; count of bases not matched to a gene: 8. The CDR3 sequence is 16 residues long. The CDR3 protein is CASSDRDRGRGETQYF. The DNA of the CDR3 is TGTGCCAGCAGCGATAGGGACAGGGGGCGAGGAGAGACCCAGTACTTC.

CDR3 sequence: CASSQDLPGDEQYF. Written as DNA, the CDR3 is TGCGCCAGCAGCCAAGATCTTCCGGGAGACGAGCAGTACTTC. The rearrangement uses TRBV4-1 and TRBJ2-7, with D possibly TRBD2 on 6 matching bases. The CDR3 has 14 residues. Germline lookup yields CDR1 MGHRA and CDR2 YSYEKL. Trimming cost V 0 bases and J 5 bases, with 11 bases left between them.

V is TRBV29-1 and J is TRBJ2-3, with D possibly matching TRBD2 (5 bases). Between the trimmed V and J ends, which lost 3 bases and 3 bases, there was a span of 7 bases. The CDR3 extends over 12 amino acids. Germline loops: CDR1 SQVTM, CDR2 ANQGSEA. The CDR3 DNA sequence: TGCAGCGTTGATTGGGAGACAGATACGCAGTATTTT. It codes for CSVDWETDTQYF.

The V gene is TRBV5-6, the J gene TRBJ1-5; the D is unclear. This CDR3 contains 14 residues. Germline lookup yields CDR1 SGHDT and CDR2 YYEEEE. Trimming left V 4 bases short and J 0 bases short, with 8 bases between. CDR3 sequence: CASSESLSNQPQHF. CDR3 sequence (DNA): TGTGCCAGCAGCGAAAGCCTTAGCAATCAGCCCCAGCATTTT.

The chain links TRBV28 to TRBJ1-1; tentatively, D is TRBD1 (5 bases). Germline values: CDR1 MDHEN, CDR2 SYDVKM. The CDR3 length is 13 residues. With 7 bases removed from V and 0 bases from J, the gap between germline ends came to 9 bases. The CDR3 DNA reads TGTGCCAGCAAAGGGGCAATGAACACTGAAGCTTTCTTT. It codes for CASKGAMNTEAFF.

The chain carries TRBV27 and TRBJ1-1; 7 bases agree with TRBD1. With 6 bases clipped from V and 0 bases from J, the junction kept 4 bases outside the gene matches. The CDR3 totals 14 residues. The germline V gene has CDR1 MNHEY and CDR2 SMNVEV (reference sequence). CDR3 residues: CASSKGQLNTEAFF. CDR3 nucleotide sequence: TGTGCCAGCAGCAAGGGACAGTTGAACACTGAAGCTTTCTTT.

The chain employs TRBV7-2 and TRBJ2-7; D ambiguous. The CDR3 loop spans 13 amino acids. Trimming took off 7 bases at V and 1 base at J, with 11 bases between the two ends. Germline CDR1 reads SGHTA; CDR2 reads FQGNSA. The CDR3, as DNA: TGTGCCAGCACCCTTCCTCAGTCCTACGAGCAGTACTTC. Translation gives CASTLPQSYEQYF. Full variable domain (rest looked up from reference TRBV7-2 and TRBJ2-7): GAGVSQSPSNKVTEKGKDVELRCDPISGHTALYWYRQSLGQGLEFLIYFQGNSAPDKSGLPSDRFSAERTGGSVSTLTIQRTQQEDSAVYLCASTLPQSYEQYFGPGTRLTVT.

J is TRBJ2-3 and V is TRBV6-6; D gene ambiguous. V dropped 6 bases and J dropped 1 base, with 11 bases sitting between them. Looked up from germline, CDR1 is MNHNY and CDR2 is SVGAGI (reference sequence). The CDR3 loop spans 14 amino acids. The DNA of the CDR3 is TGTGCCAGCAGCCGACTCAGCGGCACAGATACGCAGTATTTT. Amino acid sequence: CASSRLSGTDTQYF.

This rearrangement joins TRBV21-1 to TRBJ2-1; TRBD2 was called by the table and not checked on the DNA. TRBV21-1 has pseudogene status. The CDR3 has 14 amino acids. DNA of the CDR3: TGTGCCAGCAGCAAACGGAGGAACTACAATGAGCAGTTCTTC. It codes for CASSKRRNYNEQFF.

This chain joins TRBV6-6 and TRBJ2-7, with D maybe TRBD2 (5 bases). CDR3 size: 15 residues. Looked up from germline, CDR1 is MNHNY and CDR2 is SVGAGI (reference sequence). V lost 2 bases, J lost 2 bases, and 13 bases lay in between. The DNA for the CDR3 is TGTGCCAGCAGTTACACTAGACTGGCTACCTACGAGCAGTACTTC. This translates into CASSYTRLATYEQYF.

The gene calls are TRBV6-5 and TRBJ2-3; a possible D gene is TRBD1 (6 bases). Germline V CDR1 and CDR2: MNHEY, SVGAGI. The CDR3 consists of 15 residues. V was cut by 2 bases and J by 5 bases, with 14 bases left in between. In DNA, the CDR3 is TGTGCCAGCAGTTACGAGACCAGGGGAAGAGATACGCAGTATTTT. This encodes CASSYETRGRDTQYF.

This clone was detected once. The chain links TRBV6-6 to TRBJ1-2; D remains ambiguous. The CDR3 consists of 11 residues. Trimming removed 4 bases from V and 4 bases from J, with 4 bases in between. Germline lookup yields CDR1 MNHNY and CDR2 SVGAGI (reference sequence). The CDR3: CASSLLYGYTF. The CDR3 nucleotides read TGTGCCAGCAGTTTACTCTATGGCTACACCTTC.

Only a few counts were recorded for this clone. V is TRBV5-1 and J is TRBJ2-1; possibly TRBD2 for D (7 bases). There are 14 residues in the CDR3. Germline assignment: CDR1 SGHRS and CDR2 YFSETQ. The V and J ends lost 0 bases and 10 bases respectively, with 14 bases between them. The CDR3 nucleotides are TGCGCCAGCAGCTTGGAAGGGGGGGCCAGGGAGCAGTTCTTC. Translated, it gives CASSLEGGAREQFF.

The chain uses TRBV5-1 and TRBJ2-7; tentatively, D is TRBD1 (5 bases). V was trimmed by 0 bases and J by 0 bases, leaving 13 bases between them. The CDR3 runs to 16 residues. Germline CDR1 reads SGHRS; CDR2 reads YFSETQ. This CDR3 is CASSLGQGLSSYEQYF. CDR3 coding DNA: TGCGCCAGCAGCTTGGGGCAGGGCTTAAGCTCCTACGAGCAGTACTTC. The whole variable domain, filled in from reference TRBV5-1 and TRBJ2-7, reads KAGVTQTPRYLIKTRGQQVTLSCSPISGHRSVSWYQQTPGQGLQFLFEYFSETQRNKGNFPGRFSGRQFSNSRSEMNVSTLELGDSALYLCASSLGQGLSSYEQYFGPGTRLTVT.

This chain joins TRBV7-9 and TRBJ1-2; D ambiguous. This CDR3 contains 14 residues. The V gene lost 1 base and the J gene lost 8 bases, with 14 bases spanning the gap. The germline V gene encodes CDR1 SEHNR and CDR2 FQNEAQ (reference sequence). The CDR3 coding sequence is TGTGCCAGCAGCTTAGAGGCGGCGGCGGGGGGCTACACCTTC. It codes for CASSLEAAAGGYTF.

The chain recombines TRBV5-6 with TRBJ2-7; 9 bases map to TRBD1. V lost 6 bases to trimming and J lost 2 bases; unmatched junction nucleotides: 9. The V gene's germline CDR1 is SGHDT and CDR2 YYEEEE. This CDR3 has 15 residues. CDR3 nucleotides: TGTGCCAGCACCCATTACCGGGACAGGGCCTACGAGCAGTACTTC. Residues: CASTHYRDRAYEQYF.

This clone was detected once. This chain links TRBV5-6 with TRBJ1-1; a weak D match, TRBD1 (6 bases). The CDR3 has 17 amino acids. Trimming pared 0 bases from V and 6 bases from J, leaving 21 bases between. The V gene's germline CDR1 is SGHDT and CDR2 YYEEEE. CDR3 nucleotides: TGTGCCAGCAGCTTGGCGAGGGGGACGCCATTGACCGCTGAAGCTTTCTTT. Residues: CASSLARGTPLTAEAFF.